This T cell receptor (beta chain) was sequenced during a study of CD8 T cells in Susac syndrome. Overall study: When their blood was taken, patients with Susac syndrome were therapy-naive, taking corticosteroids, or taking intravenous immunoglobulin alone.

This clonotype was seen once. The V gene lost 4 bases and the J gene lost 2 bases, with 17 bases spanning the gap. CDR1 and CDR2 (germline): DFQATT, SNEGSKA (reference sequence). The CDR3 runs 15 residues. The authors sequenced TCR beta from blood CD8+ and CD4+ T cells. CD8+ and CD4+ T cells were negatively isolated; TEMRA cells were FACS-enriched. Random hexamers were used to reverse transcribe the RNA input (roughly 0.5 to 1 ug). Coverage of TCR beta CDR3 amplification by immunoSEQ multiplex PCR extended to 54 Vbeta and 13 Jbeta. In TCRdb, the immunoSEQ multiplex PCR reads were re-called with MiXCR into one record per CDR3 protein. This table has 240,000 or so distinct CDR3 sequences, 90% to 96% appearing once.

This receptor was identified in a human donor with Susac syndrome. The rearrangement links TRBV20-1 to TRBJ2-5, with D perhaps matching TRBD2 (6 bases). The specimen sequenced was CD4+ T cells from PBMCs. The CDR3 sequence is CSAKLPSGSQETQYF. CDR3 in DNA: TGCAGTGCTAAACTCCCGAGCGGGTCTCAAGAGACCCAGTACTTC.